A single sample is the source of the 22 T cell receptor beta chains below, sequenced in a study of T cells after yellow fever vaccination. A single record per CDR3 protein comes from TCRdb applying MiXCR to the 5' RACE reads. The sample holds about 580,000 distinct CDR3 sequences, about a sixth seen once. The sample in question was PBMCs, obtained 5 days after the first yellow fever vaccination. Receptors originate from a man aged 18 to 30 who received the YFV17D yellow fever vaccine.

This clonotype has more than one count but fewer than ten. The gene calls are TRBV7-9 and TRBJ1-1; D is uncertain. The V end lost 5 bases, the J end lost 3 bases, and 13 bases lay between the germline ends. Per germline, CDR1 SEHNR and CDR2 FQNEAQ (reference sequence). The CDR3 is 14 amino acids. CDR3 coding DNA: TGTGCCAGCAGCGTCGGACGGACCTACACTGAAGCTTTCTTT. It encodes CASSVGRTYTEAFF.

This clonotype came up a few times. V and J are TRBV6-1 and TRBJ2-7; D possibly corresponds to TRBD2 (6 bases). Germline values: CDR1 MNHNS, CDR2 SASEGT. The germline V and J ends were trimmed by 6 bases and 0 bases, with 12 bases remaining between them. There are 14 residues in the CDR3. The CDR3, as DNA: TGTGCCAGCAGAGGGACTTCCCGCTCCTACGAGCAGTACTTC. Protein: CASRGTSRSYEQYF.

The J gene is TRBJ2-5, the V gene TRBV6-1, with D possibly called TRBD1 or TRBD2 (6 bases each). The CDR3 spans 14 residues. V dropped 6 bases and J dropped 5 bases, with 16 bases sitting between them. Per the germline V gene, CDR1 is MNHNS and CDR2 is SASEGT. The CDR3 sequence: CASREQGREETQYF. The CDR3, as DNA: TGTGCCAGCAGGGAACAGGGTCGGGAGGAGACCCAGTACTTC.

This clonotype was recorded at least ten times. The gene calls are TRBV7-2 and TRBJ2-7; 11 bases align to TRBD1. Looked up from germline, CDR1 is SGHTA and CDR2 is FQGNSA. V was pared by 3 bases and J by 0 bases, with 1 base of the junction left unmatched. This CDR3 contains 15 residues. CDR3 in amino acids: CASSFGQGASYEQYF. In DNA form, the CDR3 reads TGTGCCAGCAGCTTCGGACAGGGGGCCTCCTACGAGCAGTACTTC. The whole variable domain, filled in from reference TRBV7-2 and TRBJ2-7, reads GAGVSQSPSNKVTEKGKDVELRCDPISGHTALYWYRQSLGQGLEFLIYFQGNSAPDKSGLPSDRFSAERTGGSVSTLTIQRTQQEDSAVYLCASSFGQGASYEQYFGPGTRLTVT.

This rearrangement joins TRBV18 to TRBJ2-3; tentative D call: TRBD1 (5 bases). The CDR3 contains 13 residues. The germline CDR1 and CDR2 sequences are KGHSH and LQKENI. V dropped 0 bases and J dropped 7 bases, with 8 bases sitting between them. Here the CDR3 reads CASSPPGANTQYF. For the CDR3, the DNA is TGTGCCAGCTCACCACCAGGGGCTAATACGCAGTATTTT.

This chain connects TRBV30 to TRBJ2-2; the match to TRBD2 covers 7 bases. The V gene end was trimmed by 0 bases and the J gene end by 7 bases; junction bases not matched to a gene: 5. This CDR3 comprises 14 residues. Germline values: CDR1 GTSNPN, CDR2 SVGIG (reference sequence). DNA of the CDR3: TGTGCCTGGAGTGTAGGAGCGGGGTACGGGGAGCTGTTTTTT. As protein: CAWSVGAGYGELFF.

The table lists this clonotype with a few counts. The genes are TRBV7-9 and TRBJ1-1, with 8 nucleotides matching TRBD1. Trimming at V came to 4 bases and at J to 0 bases, leaving 4 bases not matched to a gene. Per the germline V gene, CDR1 is SEHNR and CDR2 is FQNEAQ (reference sequence). This CDR3 has 15 residues. CDR3 sequence reads: CASSSWTGLNTEAFF. The DNA of the CDR3 is TGTGCCAGCAGCTCTTGGACAGGGCTGAACACTGAAGCTTTCTTT.

This clonotype was recorded only once. The gene calls are TRBV7-6 and TRBJ1-1; D not certain. The CDR3 spans 14 residues. Germline V CDR1 and CDR2: SGHVS, FNYEAQ. V lost 0 bases and J 3 bases, leaving 8 bases between the germline ends. The CDR3 protein is CASSLAGLHTEAFF. The DNA for the CDR3 is TGTGCCAGCAGCTTAGCCGGACTGCACACTGAAGCTTTCTTT.

This clonotype appeared many times. The V and J genes are TRBV7-2 and TRBJ2-1, with D unresolved. Trimming shortened V by 5 bases and J by 5 bases, and 13 bases separated the two germline ends. CDR1 is SGHTA and CDR2 is FQGNSA in the germline V gene. The CDR3 loop spans 14 amino acids. The CDR3 protein is CASSPSRWDNEQFF. CDR3 sequence (DNA): TGTGCCAGCAGCCCCTCGAGGTGGGACAATGAGCAGTTCTTC.

The chain joins TRBV1 to TRBJ1-5. TRBV1 is described as a pseudogene. CDR3 length: 15 amino acids. CDR3 in amino acids: CTSSQAGGPNQPQHF. The CDR3 DNA follows: TGCACCAGCAGCCAGGCCGGGGGGCCTAATCAGCCCCAGCATTTT.

The table lists this clonotype with a few counts. The chain employs TRBV4-1 and TRBJ1-1; no definite D call. This CDR3 has 15 residues. Germline CDR1 MGHRA, CDR2 YSYEKL. Trimming removed 1 base at V and 3 bases at J, with 12 bases between. Here the CDR3 reads CASSQGSVRDTEAFF. The DNA for the CDR3 is TGCGCCAGCAGCCAAGGCTCGGTACGCGACACTGAAGCTTTCTTT.

The CDR3 loop is CASSSLAGGADTQYF. The CDR3 DNA follows: TGTGCCAGCAGTTCTCTAGCGGGGGGGGCAGATACGCAGTATTTT. This rearrangement joins TRBV12-3 or TRBV12-4 to TRBJ2-3; 12 positions agree with TRBD2. The length of the CDR3 is 15 residues. V lost 4 bases, J lost 4 bases, and 3 bases stayed unmatched.

The sample holds a few counts of this clonotype. The gene calls are TRBV20-1 and TRBJ1-5; D call uncertain. This CDR3 is built from 13 residues. Trimming left V 3 bases short and J 5 bases short, with 11 bases between. In germline, CDR1 is DFQATT, CDR2 SNEGSKA (reference sequence). The CDR3 sequence: CSASSGRDQPQHF. The CDR3 region has the DNA TGCAGTGCTAGTTCCGGGAGGGATCAGCCCCAGCATTTT.

This clonotype has just a few counts. The chain employs TRBV4-3 and TRBJ1-2; possible D gene TRBD1, 5 bases. Germline CDR1 and CDR2: LGHNA and YSLEER. This CDR3 spans 13 amino acids. V lost 4 bases, J lost 6 bases, and 12 bases lay in between. The DNA of the CDR3 is TGCGCCAGCAGCCTGGGGGGGAAGAATGGCTACACCTTC. Translating gives CASSLGGKNGYTF.

This clonotype came up many times. This chain uses TRBV5-1 with TRBJ2-7; 11 nucleotides agree with TRBD2. J was trimmed by 0 bases and V by 4 bases; bases with no gene match: 9. The V gene's germline CDR1 is SGHRS and CDR2 YFSETQ. This CDR3 spans 17 amino acids. The CDR3 sequence: CASSPPTSGGFSYEQYF. The CDR3 DNA reads as TGCGCCAGCAGCCCACCTACTAGCGGGGGCTTCTCCTACGAGCAGTACTTC. Full variable domain (rest looked up from reference TRBV5-1 and TRBJ2-7): KAGVTQTPRYLIKTRGQQVTLSCSPISGHRSVSWYQQTPGQGLQFLFEYFSETQRNKGNFPGRFSGRQFSNSRSEMNVSTLELGDSALYLCASSPPTSGGFSYEQYFGPGTRLTVT.

In this sample, this clonotype turned up many times. CDR3 nucleotide sequence: TGCGCCAGCAACCCTCTCCCCCTCGGTGAGCAGTTCTTC. This gives the protein CASNPLPLGEQFF. This chain joins TRBV5-1 and TRBJ2-1, with D hard to call. Trimming took off 6 bases at V and 9 bases at J, with 16 bases between the two ends. CDR1 and CDR2 from the germline V gene are SGHRS and YFSETQ. CDR3 length: 13 amino acids.

The table lists this clonotype with a few counts. V gene TRBV4-3 combines with J gene TRBJ1-6, with a tentative D call TRBD1 (5 bases). Trimming left V 4 bases short and J 10 bases short, with 14 bases between. Germline-derived CDR1 and CDR2 are LGHNA and YSLEER. There are 14 residues in the CDR3. The CDR3 loop is CASSPRGGRSPLHF. The CDR3, as DNA: TGCGCCAGCAGCCCCCGTGGGGGACGGTCACCCCTCCACTTT.

This clonotype was seen more than once but under ten times. The chain links TRBV12-3 or TRBV12-4 to TRBJ1-1, with D perhaps TRBD1 (5 bases). CDR3 length: 13 residues. V was pared by 6 bases and J by 0 bases, with 8 bases between. The CDR3 DNA reads as TGTGCCAGCAGGGAGGGGTTGAACACTGAAGCTTTCTTT. This sequence encodes CASREGLNTEAFF.

This clonotype was found a few times. The rearrangement joins TRBV4-1 to TRBJ1-4; no clear D. V lost 3 bases, J lost 0 bases, and 11 bases lay in between. The CDR3 is 16 amino acids. In germline, CDR1 is MGHRA, CDR2 YSYEKL. The CDR3 reads CASSQAGYATNEKLFF. The CDR3 DNA reads TGCGCCAGCAGCCAGGCCGGGTATGCAACTAATGAAAAACTGTTTTTT.

This clonotype appeared many times. The rearrangement joins TRBV15 to TRBJ1-2, with D unclear. The ends were cut back, 0 bases at V and 0 bases at J, with 5 bases in the middle. This CDR3 comprises 14 residues. Germline lookup yields CDR1 LNHNV and CDR2 YYDKDF (reference sequence). The CDR3 bases are TGTGCCACCAGCAGAGACCCAGCTAACTATGGCTACACCTTC. Amino acid sequence: CATSRDPANYGYTF.

In this sample, this clonotype turned up a few times. The rearrangement joins TRBV5-1 to TRBJ1-1; no clear D. This CDR3 contains 14 residues. In germline, CDR1 is SGHRS, CDR2 YFSETQ. V gave up 5 bases and J gave up 0 bases, with 11 bases separating them. The CDR3 bases are TGCGCCAGCAGACCGGACCCTATGAACACTGAAGCTTTCTTT. Its protein is CASRPDPMNTEAFF.

This chain links TRBV4-2 with TRBJ1-1, with 7 bases aligning to TRBD1. V lost 7 bases to trimming and J lost 5 bases; unmatched junction nucleotides: 10. There are 14 residues in the CDR3. Germline V CDR1 and CDR2: LGHNA, YNFKEQ. The CDR3 here is CASTALGRGTEAFF. CDR3 DNA: TGTGCCAGCACCGCGTTAGGCAGGGGGACTGAAGCTTTCTTT.